This T cell receptor beta chain derives from a study of blood T cell repertoires in COVID-19. Per the study methods: The assay estimated nucleated cells by amplifying reference gene primers. Repertoires were generated with immunoSEQ multiplex PCR, while TCRdb's copy carries only in-frame clones and drops some. That table gives V, J and clone size, and the DNA gave D and trimming. This repertoire shows roughly 230,000 clones, roughly 80% found once; its top ten account for approximately 4.8%. CDR1 is SGHTS and CDR2 is YDEGEE in the germline V gene. V dropped 6 bases and J dropped 6 bases, with 16 bases sitting between them. The CDR3 loop spans 14 amino acids.

This receptor was obtained from a middle-aged man with active or convalescent COVID-19. This chain connects TRBV5-8 to TRBJ2-1; D remains ambiguous. Source material: peripheral blood. The CDR3 nucleotides are TGTGCCAGCACCCCATCGGTGTTTATCAATGAGCAGTTCTTC. Amino acids: CASTPSVFINEQFF.